This section outlines one T cell receptor (beta chain) sequence together with its context. In this sample, this clonotype turned up once. Its antigen is unknown. No quality values exist for individual bases; no much larger clone is one base distant. Support from one read is weak. To prepare the library, 5' RACE was applied. Instrument used: Illumina Genome Analyzer IIx. RNA-based TCR cDNA libraries were prepared by a previously described protocol with several modifications. To prevent cross-contamination, sample-specific barcodes were added to both ends of each TCR cDNA library during cDNA synthesis and amplification. Regarding the original processing steps: Between about 95,000 and nearly 550,000 clonotypes were identified per individual, with about 2 to 3.6 million CDR3-containing reads per library. Reads with improper barcode index combinations were discarded, after which clonesets were built for each library with the MiTCR software. While assembling CDR3 clonotypes, MiTCR corrected PCR and sequencing errors and either filtered or rescued low-quality reads. Artificial out-of-frame clonotypes were removed by being mapped to in-frame sequences, with one indel in the CDR3 allowed. To measure how similar V and J gene usage was between donors, Jensen-Shannon divergence was divided by mean entropy. The raw public reads went through TCRdb reprocessing: fastp at Q25, MiXCR clone calling, in-frame beta chains kept. Each CDR3 protein gets just one entry, which takes the most common genes and DNA from the rows behind it. The V and J calls and clone size come from TCRdb's table, not from the authors' own analysis. In all, the sample holds roughly 380,000 distinct CDR3 sequences, and more than 25% of those were seen once. The ten top clones hold approximately 6.6% of the sample.

This sample is drawn from a study of identical twins' blood T cells (dated by TCRdb to the early 2010s). Regarding the research as a whole: The 12 libraries, six for the alpha chain and six for the beta chain, together yielded about 50 million Illumina reads. The study compared TCR alpha and beta chain repertoires of three pairs of monozygous twins using next-generation sequencing to assess genetic influence on repertoire formation. The paper as a whole reports these results and caveats: Because the twins were raised together, environmental influences could not be ruled out as an explanation for the similarity between twins. The number of CDR3 clonotypes shared between two donors was mainly determined by the product of the cloneset sizes of the two donors, and no clear deviation from this trend was shown by twins. Twin pairs were reported to be markedly more alike in V gene usage than unrelated donors were, even when looking at non-selected out-of-frame TCRbeta clonotypes. Among the most abundant TCRbeta clonotypes, each donor shared more CDR3 sequences with her twin than with unrelated donors. Validation by independent studies was stated to be required for the proposed role of the TCRalpha J segment in MHC recognition during thymic selection.

The donors were six healthy women who made up three monozygous twin pairs. Each of the three twin pairs had been raised together, and the twins in each pair were thought likely to have encountered the same infectious agents and vaccines. TCR cDNA libraries were prepared from RNA that was isolated from peripheral blood mononuclear cells. The origin of this receptor is a woman between 18 and 49 years old in good health. The sequencing sample was made of PBMCs.

CDR3 region: CASSNTNGGWTSNIQYF. The nucleotide sequence reads as follows: TGTGCCAGTAGTAACACTAACGGGGGGTGGACGTCAAACATTCAGTACTTC. The chain is encoded by TRBV19 joined to TRBJ2-4; TRBD2 lines up with 7 middle nucleotides. Via the germline V gene (reference sequence), CDR1 is LNHDA and CDR2 SQIVND. The CDR3 runs 17 residues from the cysteine to the phenylalanine. The only DNA kept is the CDR3, 51 bases in frame from the first base. V is trimmed back by 4 bases and J by 6 bases, and the junction contains 15 bases that no gene match accounts for.